The 8 T cell receptor beta chains below all came from one sample that was sequenced in a study of blood T cell repertoires in COVID-19. The assay was immunoSEQ multiplex PCR, and TCRdb's table has in-frame clones only and misses some. This table holds approximately 300,000 clones, roughly 88% found once. Sequencing was done on a sample of peripheral blood. These receptors originate from a woman in her forties or fifties with active or convalescent COVID-19.

This chain joins TRBV30 and TRBJ1-1, with unresolved D. The CDR3 contains 17 residues. Germline lookup yields CDR1 GTSNPN and CDR2 SVGIG (reference sequence). Trimming shortened V by 5 bases and J by 4 bases, and 26 bases separated the two germline ends. The CDR3 sequence: CAWAPLSGLPMGTEAFF. As DNA, the CDR3 is TGTGCCTGGGCCCCGTTGAGCGGCTTACCAATGGGCACTGAAGCTTTCTTT.

The J gene is TRBJ2-5, the V gene TRBV7-2; D call uncertain. The CDR3 covers 16 residues. Germline V gene sequence: CDR1 SGHTA, CDR2 FQGNSA. V shed 1 base and J shed 7 bases, with 19 bases lying between them. The CDR3 here is CASSLGSPGNYGTQYF. Here the CDR3 DNA reads TGTGCCAGCAGCTTAGGGTCCCCAGGCAATTACGGGACCCAGTACTTC. Combining the CDR3 with reference TRBV7-2 and TRBJ2-5 gives the whole variable domain GAGVSQSPSNKVTEKGKDVELRCDPISGHTALYWYRQSLGQGLEFLIYFQGNSAPDKSGLPSDRFSAERTGGSVSTLTIQRTQQEDSAVYLCASSLGSPGNYGTQYFGPGTRLLVL.

V is TRBV7-2 and J is TRBJ1-2; the D gene is possibly TRBD1 (5 bases). The CDR3 runs 16 residues. Deletions cut 5 bases from V and 6 bases from J, with 22 bases between. Per the germline V gene, CDR1 is SGHTA and CDR2 is FQGNSA. CDR3 region: CASSTSQGMLKHGYTF. CDR3 DNA sequence: TGTGCCAGCAGCACCTCGCAGGGTATGCTGAAACATGGCTACACCTTC. Complete variable domain (other parts from reference TRBV7-2 and TRBJ1-2): GAGVSQSPSNKVTEKGKDVELRCDPISGHTALYWYRQSLGQGLEFLIYFQGNSAPDKSGLPSDRFSAERTGGSVSTLTIQRTQQEDSAVYLCASSTSQGMLKHGYTFGSGTRLTVV.

The rearrangement joins TRBV19 to TRBJ1-2, with D possibly TRBD1 on 6 matching bases. CDR3 length: 13 residues. Deletions cut 6 bases from V and 3 bases from J, with 11 bases between. Germline V CDR1 and CDR2: LNHDA, SQIVND (reference sequence). DNA for the CDR3: TGTGCCAGTAGGCCTAACAGGGACTATGGCTACACCTTC. It translates to CASRPNRDYGYTF.

The CDR3 reads CASSPRGANSPLHF. CDR3 sequence (DNA): TGTGCCAGCAGTCCCCGGGGGGCTAATTCACCCCTCCACTTT. The V call is TRBV27, the J call TRBJ1-6; possibly TRBD1 for D (6 bases). The germline V gene has CDR1 MNHEY and CDR2 SMNVEV (reference sequence). V shed 5 bases and J shed 6 bases, with 11 bases lying between them. The CDR3 consists of 14 residues.

The chain carries TRBV2 and TRBJ2-1; a weak D match, TRBD1 (6 bases). The V end lost 4 bases, the J end lost 1 base, and 8 bases lay between the germline ends. Germline V lookup: CDR1 SNHLY, CDR2 FYNNEI. The CDR3 totals 14 residues. The CDR3 sequence is CASSVQGSYNEQFF. CDR3 sequence (DNA): TGTGCCAGCAGTGTTCAGGGGTCCTACAATGAGCAGTTCTTC.

This clone was recorded only once. The genes are TRBV19 and TRBJ1-3; the D gene is possibly TRBD1 (6 bases). The CDR3 contains 15 residues. The germline V gene encodes CDR1 LNHDA and CDR2 SQIVND (reference sequence). Trimming left V 6 bases short and J 4 bases short, with 16 bases between. DNA of the CDR3: TGTGCCAGTAGCGTGAACAGGGCTGGAGGAAACACCATATATTTT. Translation gives CASSVNRAGGNTIYF.

This chain connects TRBV6-5 to TRBJ1-1; 7 bases line up with TRBD1. CDR1 is MNHEY and CDR2 is SVGAGI in the germline V gene. With V trimmed by 7 bases and J by 4 bases, 9 bases remained unmatched. The CDR3 consists of 14 residues. CDR3 region: CASNTGQWGTEAFF. Here the CDR3 DNA reads TGTGCCAGCAATACGGGACAGTGGGGCACTGAAGCTTTCTTT.